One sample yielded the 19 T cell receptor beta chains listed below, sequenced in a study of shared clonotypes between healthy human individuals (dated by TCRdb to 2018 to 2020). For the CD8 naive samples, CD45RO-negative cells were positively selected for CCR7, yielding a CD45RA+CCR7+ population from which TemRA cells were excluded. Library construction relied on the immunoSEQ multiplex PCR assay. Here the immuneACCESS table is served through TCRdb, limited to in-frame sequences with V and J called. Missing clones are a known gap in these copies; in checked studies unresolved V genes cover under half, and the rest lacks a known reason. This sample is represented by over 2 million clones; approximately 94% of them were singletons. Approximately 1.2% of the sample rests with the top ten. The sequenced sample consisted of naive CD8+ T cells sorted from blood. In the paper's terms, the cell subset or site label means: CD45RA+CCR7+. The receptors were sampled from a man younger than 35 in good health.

The CDR3 loop is CAWSVMSNTEAFF. In DNA form, the CDR3 reads TGTGCCTGGAGTGTAATGTCGAACACTGAAGCTTTCTTT. The chain joins TRBV30 to TRBJ1-1; the D is unclear. The germline gives CDR1 GTSNPN, CDR2 SVGIG (reference sequence). The ends were cut back, 0 bases at V and 1 base at J, with 6 bases in the middle. The CDR3 runs 13 residues.

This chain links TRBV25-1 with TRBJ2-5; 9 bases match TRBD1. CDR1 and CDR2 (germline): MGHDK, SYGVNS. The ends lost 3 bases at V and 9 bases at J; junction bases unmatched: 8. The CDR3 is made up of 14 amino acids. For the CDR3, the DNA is TGTGCCAGCAGTGACACAGGGGGCCCTAGGGCCCAGTACTTC. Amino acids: CASSDTGGPRAQYF.

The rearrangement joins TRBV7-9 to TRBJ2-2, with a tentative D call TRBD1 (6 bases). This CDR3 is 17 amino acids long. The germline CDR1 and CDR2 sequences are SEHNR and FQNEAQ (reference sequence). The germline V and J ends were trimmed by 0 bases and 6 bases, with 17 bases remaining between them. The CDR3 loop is CASSLAPGTTWAGELFF. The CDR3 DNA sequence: TGTGCCAGCAGCTTAGCGCCTGGGACAACTTGGGCCGGGGAGCTGTTTTTT.

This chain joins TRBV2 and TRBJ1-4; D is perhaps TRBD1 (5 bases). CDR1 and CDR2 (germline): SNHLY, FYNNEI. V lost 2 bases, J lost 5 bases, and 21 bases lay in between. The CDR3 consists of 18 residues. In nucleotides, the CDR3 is TGTGCCAGCAGTGAACGGGGCCTAGCGATCGAAAAGAATGAAAAACTGTTTTTT. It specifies CASSERGLAIEKNEKLFF.

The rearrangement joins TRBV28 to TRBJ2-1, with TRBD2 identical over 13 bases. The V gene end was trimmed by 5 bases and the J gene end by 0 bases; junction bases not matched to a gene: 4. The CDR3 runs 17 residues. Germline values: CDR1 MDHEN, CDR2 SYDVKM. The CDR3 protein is CASSPRTSGSSYNEQFF. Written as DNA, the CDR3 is TGTGCCAGCAGTCCAAGGACTAGCGGGAGCTCCTACAATGAGCAGTTCTTC.

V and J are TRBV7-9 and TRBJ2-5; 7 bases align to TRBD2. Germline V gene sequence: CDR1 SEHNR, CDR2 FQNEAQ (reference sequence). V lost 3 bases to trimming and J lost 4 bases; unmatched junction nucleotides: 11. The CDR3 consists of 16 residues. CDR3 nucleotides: TGTGCCAGCAGCTTGGTGGGGGAGGGCCCGGCAGAGACCCAGTACTTC. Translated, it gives CASSLVGEGPAETQYF.

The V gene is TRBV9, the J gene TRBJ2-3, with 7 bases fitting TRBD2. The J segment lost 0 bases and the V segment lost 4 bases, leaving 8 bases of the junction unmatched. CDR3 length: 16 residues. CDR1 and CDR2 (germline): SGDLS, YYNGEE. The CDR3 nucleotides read TGTGCCAGCAGCCCACGGGACTATGATAGCACAGATACGCAGTATTTT. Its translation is CASSPRDYDSTDTQYF. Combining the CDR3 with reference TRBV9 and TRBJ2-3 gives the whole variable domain DSGVTQTPKHLITATGQRVTLRCSPRSGDLSVYWYQQSLDQGLQFLIQYYNGEERAKGNILERFSAQQFPDLHSELNLSSLELGDSALYFCASSPRDYDSTDTQYFGPGTRLTVL.

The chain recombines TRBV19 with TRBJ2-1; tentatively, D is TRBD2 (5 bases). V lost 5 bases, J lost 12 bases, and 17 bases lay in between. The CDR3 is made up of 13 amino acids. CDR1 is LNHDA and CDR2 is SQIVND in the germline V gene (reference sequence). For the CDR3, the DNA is TGTGCCAGTAGTCCCACGTACCGGGAATGGCAGTTCTTC. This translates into CASSPTYREWQFF.

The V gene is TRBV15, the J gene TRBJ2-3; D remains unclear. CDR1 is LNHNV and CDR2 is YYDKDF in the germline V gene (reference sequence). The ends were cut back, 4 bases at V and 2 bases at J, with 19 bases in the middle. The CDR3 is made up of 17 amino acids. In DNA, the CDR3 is TGTGCCACCAGCAATGGCCCCATCCCGGCATTCACAGATACGCAGTATTTT. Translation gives CATSNGPIPAFTDTQYF.

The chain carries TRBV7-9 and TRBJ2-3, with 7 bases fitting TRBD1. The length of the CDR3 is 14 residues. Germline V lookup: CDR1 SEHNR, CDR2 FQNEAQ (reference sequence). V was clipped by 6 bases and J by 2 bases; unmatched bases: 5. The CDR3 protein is CASRKGGVTDTQYF. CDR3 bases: TGTGCCAGCAGGAAAGGGGGCGTCACAGATACGCAGTATTTT.

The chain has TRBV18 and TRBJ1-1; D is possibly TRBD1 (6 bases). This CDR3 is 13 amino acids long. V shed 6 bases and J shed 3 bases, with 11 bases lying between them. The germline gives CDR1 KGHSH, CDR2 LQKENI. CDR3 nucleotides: TGTGCCAGCTCCTCGGACAGATACACTGAAGCTTTCTTT. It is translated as CASSSDRYTEAFF.

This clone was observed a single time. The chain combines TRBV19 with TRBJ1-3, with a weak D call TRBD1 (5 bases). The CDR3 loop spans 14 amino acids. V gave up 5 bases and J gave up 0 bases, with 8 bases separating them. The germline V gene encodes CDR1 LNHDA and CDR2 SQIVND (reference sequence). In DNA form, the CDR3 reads TGTGCCAGTAGTCCGGGGGGCTCTGGAAACACCATATATTTT. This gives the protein CASSPGGSGNTIYF.

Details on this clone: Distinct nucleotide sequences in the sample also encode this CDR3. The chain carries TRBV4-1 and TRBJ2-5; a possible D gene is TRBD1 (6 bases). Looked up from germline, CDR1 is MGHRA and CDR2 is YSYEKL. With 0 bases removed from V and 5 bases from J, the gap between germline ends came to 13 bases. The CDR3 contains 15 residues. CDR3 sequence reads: CASSQDSRGGETQYF. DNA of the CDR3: TGCGCCAGCAGCCAAGATAGCAGAGGGGGTGAGACCCAGTACTTC.

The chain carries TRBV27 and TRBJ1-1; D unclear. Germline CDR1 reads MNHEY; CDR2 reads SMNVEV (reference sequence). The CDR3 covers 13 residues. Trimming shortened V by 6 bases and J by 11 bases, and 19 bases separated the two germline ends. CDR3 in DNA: TGTGCCAGCAGCCTAACCGGGCCCCGAGGCGCTTTCTTT. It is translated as CASSLTGPRGAFF.

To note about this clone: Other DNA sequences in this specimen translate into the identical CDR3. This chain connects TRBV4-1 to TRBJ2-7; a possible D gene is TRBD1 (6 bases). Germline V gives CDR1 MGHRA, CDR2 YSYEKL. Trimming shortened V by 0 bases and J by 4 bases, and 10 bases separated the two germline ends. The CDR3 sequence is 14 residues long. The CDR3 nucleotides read TGCGCCAGCAGCCAAGAAGTCAGGGGATACGAGCAGTACTTC. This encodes CASSQEVRGYEQYF.

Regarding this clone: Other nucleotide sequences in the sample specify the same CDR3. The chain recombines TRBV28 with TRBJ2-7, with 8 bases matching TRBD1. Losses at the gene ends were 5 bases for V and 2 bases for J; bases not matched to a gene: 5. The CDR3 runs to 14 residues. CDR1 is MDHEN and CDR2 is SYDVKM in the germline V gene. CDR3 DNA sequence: TGTGCCAGCAGTCCGCGGACAGGGACCTACGAGCAGTACTTC. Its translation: CASSPRTGTYEQYF.

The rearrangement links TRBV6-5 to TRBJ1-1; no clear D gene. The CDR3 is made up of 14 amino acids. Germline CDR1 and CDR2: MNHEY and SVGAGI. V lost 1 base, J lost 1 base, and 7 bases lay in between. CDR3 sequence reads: CASSYFTGNTEAFF. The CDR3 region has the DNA TGTGCCAGCAGTTACTTCACGGGGAACACTGAAGCTTTCTTT.

As DNA, the CDR3 is TGTGCCAGCAGTTACTACGCGGGGGGACGGACAGATACGCAGTATTTT. Its protein is CASSYYAGGRTDTQYF. The genes are TRBV6-5 and TRBJ2-3; 8 nucleotides match TRBD2. In germline, CDR1 is MNHEY, CDR2 SVGAGI. CDR3 length equals 16 residues. Trimming at V came to 1 base and at J to 3 bases, leaving 6 bases not matched to a gene.

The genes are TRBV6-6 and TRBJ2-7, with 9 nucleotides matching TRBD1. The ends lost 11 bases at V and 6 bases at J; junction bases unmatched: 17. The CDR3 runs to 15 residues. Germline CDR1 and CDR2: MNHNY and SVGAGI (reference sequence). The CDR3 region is CASKPTLQGAFEQYF. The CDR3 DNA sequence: TGTGCCTCCAAACCTACCTTACAGGGGGCCTTCGAGCAGTACTTC.